These 32 T cell receptor beta chains were sequenced from one sample in a study of control samples from healthy donors and cancer patients. Sequenced by immunoSEQ multiplex PCR; TCRdb stores in-frame clones only, minus some. Here the sample spans roughly 93,000 clones, roughly 89% being singletons. Source material: PBMCs. These receptors were collected from a woman in her fifties or sixties with colorectal cancer.

The table lists this clone with a count of one. The CDR3 DNA sequence: TGTGCCATCAGCAAGACAGGGGACGAGCAGTACGTC. Protein sequence: CAISKTGDEQYV. The V call is TRBV10-3, the J call TRBJ2-7; 8 positions match TRBD1. The CDR3 totals 12 residues. J was trimmed by 5 bases and V by 6 bases; bases with no gene match: 3. In germline, CDR1 is ENHRY, CDR2 SYGVKD.

This chain connects TRBV7-6 to TRBJ2-3; 9 bases match TRBD2. Germline loops: CDR1 SGHVS, CDR2 FNYEAQ. With 5 bases clipped from V and 6 bases from J, the junction kept 9 bases outside the gene matches. The CDR3 has 15 residues. The CDR3 is CASSDLAGPRDTQYF. The CDR3 coding sequence is TGTGCCAGCAGCGACCTAGCGGGGCCTAGGGATACGCAGTATTTT. The full variable domain, with the rest looked up from reference TRBV7-6 and TRBJ2-3, is GAGVSQSPRYKVTKRGQDVALRCDPISGHVSLYWYRQALGQGPEFLTYFNYEAQQDKSGLPNDRFSAERPEGSISTLTIQRTEQRDSAMYRCASSDLAGPRDTQYFGPGTRLTVL.

The chain carries TRBV30 and TRBJ2-1; unclear D gene. This CDR3 region has 13 residues. Per the germline V gene, CDR1 is GTSNPN and CDR2 is SVGIG (reference sequence). Trimming shortened V by 4 bases and J by 2 bases, and 9 bases separated the two germline ends. As DNA, the CDR3 is TGTGCCTGGAACAGTCAGGCCTACAATGAGCAGTTCTTC. This encodes CAWNSQAYNEQFF.

This clone was found a few times. This chain uses TRBV2 with TRBJ2-3, with 8 bases lining up with TRBD1. After removal of 7 bases from V and 2 bases from J, the junction contained 2 bases not matched to a gene. Germline assignment: CDR1 SNHLY and CDR2 FYNNEI. CDR3 length equals 13 residues. The CDR3 here is CASTTGDTDTQYF. The CDR3 DNA is TGTGCCAGCACGACAGGGGACACAGATACGCAGTATTTT.

V and J are TRBV4-1 and TRBJ2-1; D ambiguous. Germline V gene sequence: CDR1 MGHRA, CDR2 YSYEKL. CDR3 length: 14 residues. The V end was cut by 5 bases, the J end by 7 bases, with 15 bases between. CDR3 protein: CASSGPDSRNEQFF. CDR3 nucleotides: TGCGCCAGCAGCGGGCCGGATAGTCGAAATGAGCAGTTCTTC.

The chain joins TRBV2 to TRBJ1-2; 8 bases match TRBD1. Germline values: CDR1 SNHLY, CDR2 FYNNEI. V lost 5 bases to trimming and J lost 6 bases; unmatched junction nucleotides: 17. The CDR3 sequence is 17 residues long. CDR3 bases: TGTGCCAGCAGTCGCCAAAGACCGACAGGGGCGGCGGATGGCTACACCTTC. Translation: CASSRQRPTGAADGYTF.

The chain couples TRBV12-3 or TRBV12-4 to TRBJ1-4; D is unresolved. V lost 4 bases and J lost 6, with 9 bases in between. This CDR3 has 13 amino acids. The CDR3 protein is CASSSEGYEKLFF. CDR3 in DNA: TGTGCCAGCAGTTCTGAGGGTTATGAAAAACTGTTTTTT.

The chain has TRBV20-1 and TRBJ2-1, with D possibly TRBD1 on 6 matching bases. The V gene's germline CDR1 is DFQATT and CDR2 SNEGSKA (reference sequence). CDR3 length equals 15 residues. V lost 3 bases to trimming and J lost 7 bases, with 19 bases between them. This CDR3 is CSASSIGTPGNEQFF. The CDR3 DNA is TGCAGTGCTAGTTCAATTGGGACACCCGGGAATGAGCAGTTCTTC.

The chain joins TRBV5-6 to TRBJ1-2, with 8 positions matching TRBD1. The CDR3 has 15 amino acids. The V and J ends lost 3 bases and 7 bases, in that order; junction bases with no gene match: 11. Germline lookup yields CDR1 SGHDT and CDR2 YYEEEE. As DNA, the CDR3 is TGTGCCAGCAGCTGGCGGACAGGGACTCCTGCTGGCTACACCTTC. It yields the protein CASSWRTGTPAGYTF.

This clone is a singleton in its sample. V and J are TRBV5-5 and TRBJ1-6; no reliable D call. CDR3 length equals 14 residues. Trimming removed 3 bases at V and 8 bases at J, with 12 bases between. Looked up from germline, CDR1 is SGHKS and CDR2 is YYEKEE (reference sequence). The chain's CDR3 is CASSWEGSDSPLHF. In DNA, the CDR3 is TGTGCCAGCAGCTGGGAAGGGTCCGATTCACCCCTCCACTTT.

The J gene is TRBJ1-3, the V gene TRBV7-3; 8 bases are a match to TRBD1. The V segment lost 4 bases and the J segment 0 bases; nucleotides outside the gene matches: 8. Germline V gene lookup returns CDR1 SGHTA and CDR2 FQGTGA. This CDR3 is 17 amino acids long. Here the CDR3 reads CASSSYRGQVSGNTIYF. CDR3 DNA: TGTGCCAGCAGCTCTTACCGGGGACAGGTCTCTGGAAACACCATATATTTT. The complete variable domain, with remaining parts taken from reference TRBV7-3 and TRBJ1-3, reads GAGVSQTPSNKVTEKGKYVELRCDPISGHTALYWYRQSLGQGPEFLIYFQGTGAADDSGLPNDRFFAVRPEGSVSTLKIQRTERGDSAVYLCASSSYRGQVSGNTIYFGEGSWLTVV.

V gene TRBV3-1 (or the pseudogene TRBV3-2) combines with J gene TRBJ2-1, with D maybe TRBD1 (6 bases). V was cut by 2 bases and J by 3 bases, with 11 bases left in between. There are 15 residues in the CDR3. Germline lookup yields CDR1 LGHDT and CDR2 YNNKEL (reference sequence). The CDR3 region is CASSQTRGDYNEQFF. The CDR3 DNA reads TGTGCCAGCAGCCAAACCAGGGGTGACTACAATGAGCAGTTCTTC.

The rearrangement uses TRBV28 and TRBJ1-2; possible D gene TRBD1, 5 bases. Between the trimmed V and J ends, which lost 6 bases and 3 bases, there was a span of 5 bases. The germline gives CDR1 MDHEN, CDR2 SYDVKM. The CDR3 totals 11 residues. For the CDR3, the DNA is TGTGCCAGCAGGGGGGACTATGGCTACACCTTC. Encoded protein: CASRGDYGYTF.

The genes are TRBV6-5 and TRBJ1-6; D is ambiguous. The CDR3 is made up of 14 amino acids. CDR1 and CDR2 (germline): MNHEY, SVGAGI. Trimming cost V 6 bases and J 6 bases, with 12 bases left between them. As DNA, the CDR3 is TGTGCCAGCAGGACCATGGGGAGTAATTCACCCCTCCACTTT. As protein: CASRTMGSNSPLHF.

The chain uses TRBV28 and TRBJ2-7, with D perhaps assigned TRBD1 or TRBD2 (5 bases each). This CDR3 has 16 amino acids. CDR1 MDHEN and CDR2 SYDVKM come from the germline V gene. V was pared by 8 bases and J by 4 bases, with 24 bases between. Here the CDR3 DNA reads TGTGCCAGCTCTAGAGGAGGAGGAAGCCCAGGGTACGAGCAGTACGTC. This gives the protein CASSRGGGSPGYEQYV.

This chain joins TRBV10-3 and TRBJ2-2, with 7 bases identical to TRBD2. The CDR3 totals 13 residues. Germline lookup yields CDR1 ENHRY and CDR2 SYGVKD. The trim removed 9 bases at V and 5 bases at J, leaving 6 bases unmatched. The CDR3 spells CAMGTTETGELFF. CDR3 coding DNA: TGTGCCATGGGGACTACCGAAACCGGGGAGCTGTTTTTT.

This chain links TRBV6-5 with TRBJ1-4, with TRBD1 matching 7 bases. Germline loops: CDR1 MNHEY, CDR2 SVGAGI. J gave up 7 bases and V 4 bases, and 6 bases lay outside the gene matches. CDR3 length equals 14 residues. The CDR3 sequence: CASSSGGRGEKLFF. CDR3 in DNA: TGTGCCAGCAGTTCAGGGGGGAGGGGTGAAAAACTGTTTTTT.

The gene calls are TRBV7-8 and TRBJ2-7; weak D call: TRBD1 (6 bases). Germline CDR1 and CDR2: SGHVS and FQNEAQ. The CDR3 consists of 17 residues. V lost 0 bases to trimming and J lost 1 base, with 16 bases between them. Here the CDR3 DNA reads TGTGCCAGCAGCTTAGCTTCACAGGGATATGATTCCTACGAGCAGTACGTC. Amino acids: CASSLASQGYDSYEQYV.

The chain combines TRBV5-1 with TRBJ1-5; 10 bases align to TRBD1. This CDR3 region has 22 residues. V gave up 7 bases and J gave up 4 bases; unmatched junction bases: 29. CDR1 is SGHRS, CDR2 YFSETQ, per germline. The chain's CDR3 is CASYFGRPCHVTGGLGNQPQHF. CDR3 in DNA: TGCGCCAGCTATTTTGGGCGCCCGTGTCATGTGACAGGGGGCTTGGGGAATCAGCCCCAGCATTTT.

A single count supports this clone. V gene TRBV2 combines with J gene TRBJ1-2; TRBD1 is a possible D gene (6 bases). The CDR3 sequence is 15 residues long. CDR1 is SNHLY, CDR2 FYNNEI, per germline. The V gene lost 0 bases and the J gene lost 8 bases, with 16 bases spanning the gap. CDR3 protein: CASSEAPRGLGGYTF. The DNA of the CDR3 is TGTGCCAGCAGTGAAGCGCCCCGGGGGCTAGGGGGCTACACCTTC.

The chain couples TRBV2 to TRBJ1-2, with D tentatively TRBD1 (5 bases). Germline V gene lookup returns CDR1 SNHLY and CDR2 FYNNEI. The CDR3 contains 13 residues. V was cut by 4 bases and J by 5 bases, with 11 bases left in between. DNA for the CDR3: TGTGCCAGCAGTGTGGGGGGGGTATATGGCTACACCTTC. As protein: CASSVGGVYGYTF.

This chain uses TRBV19 with TRBJ1-1; TRBD1 matches at 7 bases. V was clipped by 3 bases and J by 4 bases; unmatched bases: 8. Germline lookup yields CDR1 LNHDA and CDR2 SQIVND (reference sequence). This CDR3 spans 15 amino acids. CDR3 bases: TGTGCCAGTAGTATCAGGACAGGAAGGGGCACTGAAGCTTTCTTT. Amino acids: CASSIRTGRGTEAFF.

The rearrangement uses TRBV9 and TRBJ1-3; weak D call: TRBD1 (5 bases). The CDR3 covers 14 residues. V was shortened by 0 bases and J by 4 bases, with 8 bases between the two germline ends. The germline V gene has CDR1 SGDLS and CDR2 YYNGEE. The CDR3, as DNA: TGTGCCAGCAGCGTAGCTAGGGACGGAAACACCATATATTTT. Its protein product is CASSVARDGNTIYF.

DNA for the CDR3: TGTGCCAGTAGTATACCCAGGGGCGATTCTGGCTGGGGCTACACCTTC. As protein: CASSIPRGDSGWGYTF. The genes are TRBV19 and TRBJ1-2, with D possibly TRBD1 on 6 matching bases. Trimming took 2 bases from V and 8 from J, leaving 21 bases between them. CDR1 LNHDA and CDR2 SQIVND come from the germline V gene (reference sequence). The CDR3 is made up of 16 amino acids.

The chain recombines TRBV6-2 or TRBV6-3 with TRBJ2-1; D tentatively reads TRBD1 or TRBD2 (5 bases each). Trimming took off 6 bases at V and 7 bases at J, with 16 bases between the two ends. Germline-derived CDR1 and CDR2 are MNHEY and SVGEGT. The CDR3 sequence is 14 residues long. The CDR3 coding sequence is TGTGCCAGCAGCACCGGGACGCTGTGGAATGAGCAGTTCTTC. Amino acid sequence: CASSTGTLWNEQFF.

This rearrangement joins TRBV6-2 or TRBV6-3 to TRBJ1-5, with 7 bases that match TRBD1. J was trimmed by 0 bases and V by 6 bases; bases with no gene match: 17. The CDR3 totals 19 residues. CDR1 is MNHEY, CDR2 SVGEGT, per germline. The CDR3 nucleotides read TGTGCCAGCAGCCTCCGTGATTTGGCAGGGGGAGATAGCAATCAGCCCCAGCATTTT. The encoded protein is CASSLRDLAGGDSNQPQHF.

The chain links TRBV19 to TRBJ2-1; 8 bases map to TRBD2. V gave up 1 base and J gave up 4 bases; unmatched junction bases: 6. CDR1 is LNHDA and CDR2 is SQIVND in the germline V gene (reference sequence). There are 16 residues in the CDR3. The CDR3 DNA sequence: TGTGCCAGTAGTATAGGGGAGCGGGGGACATACAATGAGCAGTTCTTC. It codes for CASSIGERGTYNEQFF.

Here the CDR3 reads CARSLLSRSAGNTIYF. The CDR3 DNA reads as TGTGCCAGAAGCTTGTTAAGTAGAAGTGCTGGAAACACCATATATTTT. V and J are TRBV5-3 and TRBJ1-3; D remains ambiguous. TRBV5-3 is an open reading frame whose function is uncertain. The length of the CDR3 is 16 residues. V was shortened by 1 base and J by 2 bases, with 13 bases between the two germline ends.

The V call is TRBV6-5, the J call TRBJ1-6, with D possibly being TRBD1 (6 bases). Germline CDR1 and CDR2: MNHEY and SVGAGI. The CDR3 is 14 residues long. V lost 5 bases, J lost 11 bases, and 16 bases lay in between. The DNA of the CDR3 is TGTGCCAGCAGTCCACGGACAGTTCCGGCACCCCTCCACTTT. This codes for CASSPRTVPAPLHF.

This clone was seen only once. The V gene is TRBV9, the J gene TRBJ2-2; TRBD2 aligns across 7 bases. Trimming removed 4 bases from V and 6 bases from J; junction bases left unmatched: 12. From germline, CDR1 is SGDLS and CDR2 YYNGEE. This CDR3 region has 16 residues. This CDR3 reads CASSLQAGWLAGELFF. The CDR3 DNA is TGTGCCAGCAGCTTGCAAGCGGGGTGGTTAGCCGGGGAGCTGTTTTTT.

The CDR3 loop is CASSSGQGDHYEQYV. In DNA, the CDR3 is TGCGCCAGCAGCTCGGGTCAGGGTGATCACTACGAGCAGTACGTC. The gene calls are TRBV5-1 and TRBJ2-7; possible D gene TRBD1, 5 bases. V dropped 3 bases and J dropped 3 bases, with 16 bases sitting between them. The CDR3 covers 15 residues. The V gene's germline CDR1 is SGHRS and CDR2 YFSETQ.

The chain joins TRBV5-1 to TRBJ2-2; tentatively, D is TRBD2 (5 bases). V was clipped by 1 base and J by 7 bases, with 14 bases between them. Germline-derived CDR1 and CDR2 are SGHRS and YFSETQ. This CDR3 region has 15 residues. Here the CDR3 reads CASSLSGIVNGELFF. CDR3 bases: TGCGCCAGCAGCTTGTCGGGGATCGTAAACGGGGAGCTGTTTTTT. Using reference TRBV5-1 and TRBJ2-2 for the parts outside the CDR3, the full variable domain is KAGVTQTPRYLIKTRGQQVTLSCSPISGHRSVSWYQQTPGQGLQFLFEYFSETQRNKGNFPGRFSGRQFSNSRSEMNVSTLELGDSALYLCASSLSGIVNGELFFGEGSRLTVL.